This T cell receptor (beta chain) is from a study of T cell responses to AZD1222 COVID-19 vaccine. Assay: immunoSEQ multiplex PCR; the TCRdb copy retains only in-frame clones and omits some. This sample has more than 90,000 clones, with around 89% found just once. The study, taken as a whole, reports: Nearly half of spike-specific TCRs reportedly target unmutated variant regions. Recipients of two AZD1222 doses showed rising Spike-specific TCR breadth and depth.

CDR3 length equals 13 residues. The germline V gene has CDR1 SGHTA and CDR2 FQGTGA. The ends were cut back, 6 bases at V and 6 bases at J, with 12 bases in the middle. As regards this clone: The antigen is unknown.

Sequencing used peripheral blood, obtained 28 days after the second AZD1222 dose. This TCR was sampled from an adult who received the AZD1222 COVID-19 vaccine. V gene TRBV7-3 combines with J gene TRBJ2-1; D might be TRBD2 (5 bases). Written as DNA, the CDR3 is TGTGCCAGCAGTCTCGAACGGGGCAATGAGCAGTTCTTC. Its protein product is CASSLERGNEQFF.